Each of the 24 T cell receptor beta chains below was sequenced from the same sample in a study of CD8+CD57+ T cells in acquired aplastic anemia. Investigators profiled TCR beta VDJ and CDR3 from genomic DNA template. TCRdb reanalysed the reads using MiXCR and keeps one entry per CDR3 protein. This sample has approximately 200,000 distinct CDR3 sequences; 50% to 75% occur once, and the top ten carry around 45%. The material sequenced was sorted CD4+, CD8+, or CD8+CD57+ T cells (not recorded which) from PBMCs. The receptors originated from a human donor with severe aplastic anemia or a healthy control (not recorded which).

J is TRBJ1-3 and V is TRBV7-8; the match to TRBD1 covers 7 bases. The CDR3 contains 17 residues. Germline loops: CDR1 SGHVS, CDR2 FQNEAQ. After removal of 1 base from V and 0 bases from J, the junction contained 6 bases not matched to a gene. The CDR3 loop reads CASSLVGTVNSGNTIYF. The CDR3 DNA reads TGTGCCAGCAGCTTAGTAGGGACAGTTAACTCTGGAAACACCATATATTTT.

The chain uses TRBV12-3 or TRBV12-4 and TRBJ1-6; D is ambiguous. V lost 6 bases to trimming and J lost 5 bases, with 5 bases between them. The CDR3 runs 12 residues. CDR3 DNA: TGTGCCAGCAGCCGGAATAATTCACCCCTCCACTTT. Its translation is CASSRNNSPLHF.

The sample holds a few counts of this clonotype. The genes are TRBV7-6 and TRBJ2-7, with 13 bases aligning to TRBD2. The junction had 3 bases not matched to a gene; V was cut back by 5 bases and J by 2 bases. CDR1 and CDR2 (germline): SGHVS, FNYEAQ. This CDR3 contains 15 residues. CDR3 region: CASSAGTSGTYEQYF. In nucleotides, the CDR3 is TGTGCCAGCAGCGCCGGGACTAGCGGGACCTACGAGCAGTACTTC.

This clonotype was counted between two and nine times. The CDR3 DNA reads TGCGCCAGCAGCTTGTCAGGGATCGAGGAGCAGTACTTC. Its translation is CASSLSGIEEQYF. This chain joins TRBV5-1 and TRBJ2-7; TRBD1 might be the D (5 bases). Germline V gene sequence: CDR1 SGHRS, CDR2 YFSETQ. The CDR3 loop spans 13 amino acids. V dropped 1 base and J dropped 7 bases, with 12 bases sitting between them.

V is TRBV6-5 and J is TRBJ2-1; 9 bases are shared with TRBD1. The length of the CDR3 is 14 residues. Trimming cost V 6 bases and J 8 bases; bases outside gene matches: 8. Germline CDR1 MNHEY, CDR2 SVGAGI. The CDR3 DNA follows: TGTGCCAGCAGGGAGGACAGGGGAGAGTATGAGCAGTTCTTC. It translates to CASREDRGEYEQFF.

This chain links TRBV20-1 with TRBJ1-1, with unresolved D. The V end lost 0 bases, the J end lost 7 bases, and 6 bases lay between the germline ends. The CDR3 consists of 11 residues. Germline V gene lookup returns CDR1 DFQATT and CDR2 SNEGSKA (reference sequence). The CDR3 sequence: CSARDTVEAFF. CDR3 bases: TGCAGTGCTAGAGACACGGTTGAAGCTTTCTTT.

The table lists this clonotype with a few counts. The V gene is TRBV20-1, the J gene TRBJ1-1; D is uncertain. V lost 0 bases and J lost 1, with 6 bases in between. Germline CDR1 reads DFQATT; CDR2 reads SNEGSKA (reference sequence). CDR3 length equals 13 residues. CDR3 sequence reads: CSAREGSNTEAFF. As DNA, the CDR3 is TGCAGTGCTAGAGAGGGCTCGAACACTGAAGCTTTCTTT.

This clonotype was found a few times. The J gene is TRBJ2-3, the V gene TRBV7-9; 14 nucleotides agree with TRBD2. J lost 3 bases, V lost 5 bases, and 7 bases had no gene match. Germline values: CDR1 SEHNR, CDR2 FQNEAQ (reference sequence). There are 17 residues in the CDR3. This chain's CDR3 is CASSGRTSGGWTDTQYF. DNA for the CDR3: TGTGCCAGCAGCGGCCGGACTAGCGGGGGGTGGACAGATACGCAGTATTTT.

The chain employs TRBV7-3 and TRBJ2-3; TRBD2 is a possible D gene (7 bases). The length of the CDR3 is 16 residues. V lost 6 bases and J lost 2, with 18 bases in between. Germline CDR1 and CDR2: SGHTA and FQGTGA. CDR3 residues: CASRKGGGRYTDTQYF. In DNA form, the CDR3 reads TGTGCCAGCAGAAAGGGGGGGGGCCGCTACACAGATACGCAGTATTTT. Looking up the rest from reference TRBV7-3 and TRBJ2-3 gives the full variable domain: GAGVSQTPSNKVTEKGKYVELRCDPISGHTALYWYRQSLGQGPEFLIYFQGTGAADDSGLPNDRFFAVRPEGSVSTLKIQRTERGDSAVYLCASRKGGGRYTDTQYFGPGTRLTVL.

The CDR3 sequence: CASSAARGRWGGYTF. In nucleotides, the CDR3 is TGTGCCAGCAGCGCTGCCAGGGGGCGATGGGGTGGCTACACCTTC. The genes are TRBV7-8 and TRBJ1-2; 8 positions agree with TRBD1. Germline loops: CDR1 SGHVS, CDR2 FQNEAQ. The CDR3 spans 15 residues. The ends lost 5 bases at V and 7 bases at J; junction bases unmatched: 12.

The V gene is TRBV7-9, the J gene TRBJ2-5, with 8 bases lining up with TRBD2. V lost 5 bases and J lost 5; bases outside the gene matches: 7. CDR3 length: 14 amino acids. Germline V gene data show CDR1 as SEHNR and CDR2 as FQNEAQ (reference sequence). The CDR3 coding sequence is TGTGCCAGCAGCGCGGACCCGGGAGGGGAGACCCAGTACTTC. This codes for CASSADPGGETQYF.

V is TRBV2 and J is TRBJ1-2; 7 positions match TRBD1. J lost 6 bases, V lost 2 bases, and 0 bases had no gene match. The CDR3 spans 12 residues. Germline V CDR1 and CDR2: SNHLY, FYNNEI. CDR3 in DNA: TGTGCCAGCAGTGAACAGGGGGATGGCTACACCTTC. It yields the protein CASSEQGDGYTF.

About this clonotype: Without the conserved terminal phenylalanine or tryptophan, this CDR3 likely stems from a read error. The DNA is omitted, as the CDR3 cannot be located on it reliably, and the CDR3 follows TCRdb's listing. V and J are TRBV29-1 and TRBJ2-5; the D call of TRBD1 is as the table states it, not checked on the DNA. Ends included, the CDR3 has 10 residues. The V gene's germline CDR1 is SQVTM and CDR2 ANQGSEA. CDR3 sequence: CSVVDRELPP.

The chain joins TRBV7-9 to TRBJ2-2, with D possibly TRBD2 on 6 matching bases. Deletions cut 0 bases from V and 3 bases from J, with 8 bases between. The CDR3 runs to 15 residues. CDR1 SEHNR and CDR2 FQNEAQ come from the germline V gene (reference sequence). The CDR3 protein is CASSLAGGYTGELFF. As DNA, the CDR3 is TGTGCCAGCAGCTTAGCGGGAGGATACACCGGGGAGCTGTTTTTT.

The chain uses TRBV10-3 and TRBJ1-4; a possible D gene is TRBD1 (5 bases). Germline CDR1 ENHRY, CDR2 SYGVKD. The CDR3 consists of 16 residues. Trimming shortened V by 6 bases and J by 0 bases, and 14 bases separated the two germline ends. The CDR3 protein is CAISQLLGATNEKLFF. DNA of the CDR3: TGTGCCATCAGCCAACTACTAGGGGCAACTAATGAAAAACTGTTTTTT.

The sample holds a few counts of this clonotype. The chain combines TRBV7-9 with TRBJ1-1, with 8 bases matching TRBD1. From germline, CDR1 is SEHNR and CDR2 FQNEAQ (reference sequence). V lost 4 bases and J lost 0; bases outside the gene matches: 7. The CDR3 has 16 residues. Here the CDR3 reads CASSYRTGIMNTEAFF. In DNA form, the CDR3 reads TGTGCCAGCAGCTATAGGACAGGGATTATGAACACTGAAGCTTTCTTT.

The chain recombines TRBV11-2 with TRBJ2-7, with 9 bases aligning to TRBD1. Germline CDR1 and CDR2: SGHAT and FQNNGV. J was trimmed by 3 bases and V by 3 bases; bases with no gene match: 6. This CDR3 region has 15 residues. This CDR3 reads CASSLAQGAYYEQYF. CDR3 nucleotide sequence: TGTGCCAGCAGCTTGGCACAGGGGGCTTACTACGAGCAGTACTTC. The complete variable domain, with remaining parts taken from reference TRBV11-2 and TRBJ2-7, reads EAGVAQSPRYKIIEKRQSVAFWCNPISGHATLYWYQQILGQGPKLLIQFQNNGVVDDSQLPKDRFSAERLKGVDSTLKIQPAKLEDSAVYLCASSLAQGAYYEQYFGPGTRLTVT.

A word on this clonotype: Here the CDR3 omits its conserved ending phenylalanine or tryptophan, so a read error is the likely source. Because the CDR3's place on the DNA is in doubt, the DNA is left out and the CDR3 is given as listed by TCRdb. This chain connects TRBV6-1 to TRBJ1-2; the table's TRBD1 call for D was not verified on the DNA. Per germline, CDR1 MNHNS and CDR2 SASEGT. The CDR3 spans 13 residues, counting both ends. The CDR3 reads CASMGWGQDILFV.

This clonotype appeared a few times. The rearrangement links TRBV19 to TRBJ1-6; 7 bases are shared with TRBD1. This CDR3 has 16 residues. V was clipped by 5 bases and J by 9 bases; unmatched bases: 13. In germline, CDR1 is LNHDA, CDR2 SQIVND (reference sequence). This CDR3 is CASSYRTGERISPLHF. CDR3 sequence (DNA): TGTGCCAGTAGTTATCGTACAGGGGAGAGGATTTCACCCCTCCACTTT.

This clonotype was counted between two and nine times. V is TRBV20-1 and J is TRBJ2-7, with 11 bases aligning to TRBD2. V lost 2 bases, J lost 2 bases, and 8 bases stayed unmatched. Germline CDR1 and CDR2: DFQATT and SNEGSKA (reference sequence). The CDR3 spans 16 residues. CDR3 DNA sequence: TGCAGTGCTAGACACCCAGTAGCGGGAGGGCCCTACGAGCAGTACTTC. This translates into CSARHPVAGGPYEQYF.

This clonotype was detected only once. V gene TRBV28 combines with J gene TRBJ2-1, with D perhaps matching TRBD1 (5 bases). CDR3 length equals 12 residues. The V and J ends lost 8 bases and 7 bases respectively, with 12 bases between them. Germline lookup yields CDR1 MDHEN and CDR2 SYDVKM. CDR3 sequence: CASGIKGNEQFF. CDR3 coding DNA: TGTGCCAGCGGTATTAAGGGGAATGAGCAGTTCTTC.

The rearrangement joins TRBV5-1 to TRBJ1-2, with no clear D. The germline gives CDR1 SGHRS, CDR2 YFSETQ. The V end lost 0 bases, the J end lost 5 bases, and 14 bases lay between the germline ends. This CDR3 comprises 15 residues. The CDR3 DNA sequence: TGCGCCAGCAGCTTGGGAGCCGGTTCCTTGTATGGCTACACCTTC. This translates into CASSLGAGSLYGYTF.

The table lists this clonotype with many counts. In DNA form, the CDR3 reads TGTGCCAGCAGCCCATACCCGGGACTAGCATCTTCCTACGAGCAGTACTTC. This translates into CASSPYPGLASSYEQYF. The chain couples TRBV11-2 to TRBJ2-7; 9 bases line up with TRBD2. The CDR3 length is 17 residues. CDR1 SGHAT and CDR2 FQNNGV come from the germline V gene. V trimming: 5 bases; J trimming: 1 base; junction bases outside the gene matches: 12.

The chain uses TRBV7-9 and TRBJ1-2; D is possibly TRBD1 (5 bases). CDR3 length equals 15 residues. CDR1 and CDR2 (germline): SEHNR, FQNEAQ (reference sequence). The germline V and J ends were trimmed by 5 bases and 0 bases, with 13 bases remaining between them. CDR3 DNA sequence: TGTGCCAGCAGCCCGAGACAGATTACTAACTATGGCTACACCTTC. Residues: CASSPRQITNYGYTF.